The 28 T cell receptor beta chains reported below all come from one sample, sequenced in a study of control samples from healthy donors and cancer patients. Assay used: immunoSEQ multiplex PCR; TCRdb lists only in-frame clones, some missing. The sample records under 200,000 clones, over 85% being singletons. The sample was blood. The receptors were sampled from a woman between 55 and 75 years old in good health.

The rearrangement links TRBV7-2 to TRBJ1-2; D call uncertain. The ends were cut back, 1 base at V and 7 bases at J, with 4 bases in the middle. Germline loops: CDR1 SGHTA, CDR2 FQGNSA. This CDR3 has 11 amino acids. CDR3 loop: CASSLDSGYTF. The CDR3 DNA follows: TGTGCCAGCAGCTTAGACAGTGGCTACACCTTC.

V and J are TRBV7-8 and TRBJ1-3; TRBD1 matches at 8 bases. Trimming removed 5 bases from V and 0 bases from J; junction bases left unmatched: 9. The CDR3 has 17 residues. CDR1 is SGHVS and CDR2 is FQNEAQ in the germline V gene. CDR3 residues: CASSRIQGVASGNTIYF. The CDR3 DNA is TGTGCCAGCAGCCGAATACAGGGGGTGGCCTCTGGAAACACCATATATTTT. The variable domain in full, completed from reference TRBV7-8 and TRBJ1-3, reads GAGVSQSPRYKVAKRGQDVALRCDPISGHVSLFWYQQALGQGPEFLTYFQNEAQLDKSGLPSDRFFAERPEGSVSTLKIQRTQQEDSAVYLCASSRIQGVASGNTIYFGEGSWLTVV.

This chain uses TRBV3-1 (or the pseudogene TRBV3-2) with TRBJ1-2; TRBD1 agrees at 7 bases. The CDR3 runs 15 residues. V lost 2 bases and J lost 3; bases outside the gene matches: 6. Germline V CDR1 and CDR2: LGHDT, YNNKEL (reference sequence). CDR3 amino acids: CASSQSDRDHYGYTF. The CDR3 DNA sequence: TGTGCCAGCAGCCAATCAGACAGGGATCACTATGGCTACACCTTC.

The CDR3 DNA reads TGTGCCAGCTGTTCCACCTACGAGCAGTACTTC. This translates into CASCSTYEQYF. The chain employs TRBV6-2 or TRBV6-3 and TRBJ2-7; D call uncertain. The CDR3 is 11 residues long. Germline V CDR1 and CDR2: MNHEY, SVGEGT. Trimming shortened V by 8 bases and J by 2 bases, and 7 bases separated the two germline ends.

The chain recombines TRBV30 with TRBJ2-3; 8 bases agree with TRBD2. V shed 2 bases and J 3 bases; nucleotides not matched to a gene: 10. CDR3 length: 16 amino acids. Germline CDR1 and CDR2: GTSNPN and SVGIG (reference sequence). CDR3 nucleotides: TGTGCCTGGAGTTCTCACGGGGGCGGGGGGACAGATACGCAGTATTTT. It encodes CAWSSHGGGGTDTQYF.

This chain connects TRBV10-3 to TRBJ1-6; D might be TRBD1 (5 bases). V dropped 6 bases and J dropped 8 bases, with 17 bases sitting between them. CDR1 and CDR2 from the germline V gene are ENHRY and SYGVKD. The CDR3 is 15 amino acids. The CDR3 DNA reads as TGTGCCATCAGCTCCATTGGGGGAGAGGATTCACCCCTCCACTTT. This gives the protein CAISSIGGEDSPLHF.

This clone came up once. The chain is built from TRBV18 and TRBJ2-5; TRBD1 is a possible D gene (6 bases). The germline V gene has CDR1 KGHSH and CDR2 LQKENI. CDR3 length: 14 amino acids. Trimming left V 3 bases short and J 5 bases short, with 13 bases between. Here the CDR3 reads CASSPPTGSETQYF. The CDR3 DNA reads TGTGCCAGCTCACCGCCTACAGGGAGCGAGACCCAGTACTTC.

The chain employs TRBV27 and TRBJ1-1, with a weak D call TRBD1 (6 bases). CDR3 size: 16 residues. V lost 5 bases, J lost 4 bases, and 20 bases lay in between. The germline CDR1 and CDR2 sequences are MNHEY and SMNVEV (reference sequence). The CDR3 loop reads CASSPRGRGWGTEAFF. In nucleotides, the CDR3 is TGTGCCAGCAGTCCCAGGGGTCGCGGGTGGGGCACTGAAGCTTTCTTT.

J is TRBJ1-5 and V is TRBV6-2 or TRBV6-3; D is possibly TRBD1 (6 bases). Germline loops: CDR1 MNHEY, CDR2 SVGEGT. V lost 5 bases and J lost 6, with 20 bases in between. The CDR3 loop spans 16 amino acids. The CDR3 DNA reads TGTGCCAGCAGTCAGGGAACAGGGCCCACGGGTCAGCCCCAGCATTTT. Translation: CASSQGTGPTGQPQHF.

V is TRBV24-1 and J is TRBJ2-3, with 9 bases identical to TRBD1. This CDR3 contains 15 residues. CDR1 is KGHDR and CDR2 is SFDVKD in the germline V gene. V shed 4 bases, J shed 4 bases, and the junction held 5 bases outside the gene matches. CDR3 nucleotide sequence: TGTGCCACCAGTGACCCGGGACAGGGCCCAGATACGCAGTATTTT. It is translated as CATSDPGQGPDTQYF.

V gene TRBV4-3 combines with J gene TRBJ2-7; 9 bases line up with TRBD1. After removal of 3 bases from V and 3 bases from J, the junction contained 15 bases not matched to a gene. Germline CDR1 reads LGHNA; CDR2 reads YSLEER. CDR3 length equals 18 residues. In DNA, the CDR3 is TGCGCCAGCAGCCATTCCGGGACAGGGATAAGCTCTTTCTACGAGCAGTACTTC. It yields the protein CASSHSGTGISSFYEQYF.

This clone was seen just once. This chain connects TRBV19 to TRBJ1-3; 7 nucleotides line up with TRBD1. The CDR3 consists of 21 residues. Germline trimming cut 4 bases from V and 5 bases from J; bases unmatched to any gene: 26. Per germline, CDR1 LNHDA and CDR2 SQIVND (reference sequence). CDR3 sequence: CASSNGDRTGGTTWARNTIYF. The CDR3, as DNA: TGTGCCAGTAGTAACGGAGACAGGACAGGAGGAACAACCTGGGCTCGAAACACCATATATTTT.

The rearrangement joins TRBV6-5 to TRBJ2-7; 10 nucleotides align to TRBD1. This CDR3 contains 14 residues. V was clipped by 5 bases and J by 7 bases; unmatched bases: 8. Germline V lookup: CDR1 MNHEY, CDR2 SVGAGI. DNA for the CDR3: TGTGCCAGCAGTACCCGACAGGGGGCCGGGGAGCAGTACTTC. Its protein is CASSTRQGAGEQYF.

This clone was seen a single time. A junction end diverges from the germline sequence, so it may reflect a read error. The V gene is TRBV15, the J gene TRBJ2-3, with 11 positions matching TRBD2. CDR3 length: 17 residues. Per germline, CDR1 LNHNV and CDR2 YYDKDF (reference sequence). This CDR3 is CATSGDSGGADWNTQYF. In DNA form, the CDR3 reads TGTGCCACCAGCGGAGATAGCGGGGGGGCCGATTGGAATACGCAGTATTTT.

The rearrangement uses TRBV12-3 or TRBV12-4 and TRBJ1-3, with D hard to call. The V end lost 7 bases, the J end lost 9 bases, and 7 bases lay between the germline ends. The CDR3 is 10 residues long. CDR3 in amino acids: CASTSGTIYF. The CDR3 bases are TGTGCCAGCACCTCTGGCACCATATATTTT.

The gene calls are TRBV4-3 and TRBJ2-3, with TRBD2 matching 9 bases. V lost 0 bases and J lost 0; bases outside the gene matches: 4. The germline gives CDR1 LGHNA, CDR2 YSLEER. The CDR3 covers 17 residues. The CDR3 here is CASSQDPSGVSTDTQYF. Here the CDR3 DNA reads TGCGCCAGCAGCCAAGACCCTAGCGGGGTGAGCACAGATACGCAGTATTTT.

In its sample, this clone was seen a few times. This rearrangement joins TRBV5-1 to TRBJ1-1; D is uncertain. This CDR3 spans 13 amino acids. With 0 bases removed from V and 0 bases from J, the gap between germline ends came to 3 bases. Per the germline V gene, CDR1 is SGHRS and CDR2 is YFSETQ. In DNA form, the CDR3 reads TGCGCCAGCAGCTTGGTTGTGAACACTGAAGCTTTCTTT. It codes for CASSLVVNTEAFF.

The rearrangement joins TRBV19 to TRBJ2-7, with a tentative D call TRBD2 (5 bases). V lost 2 bases to trimming and J lost 2 bases, with 16 bases between them. CDR1 and CDR2 from the germline V gene are LNHDA and SQIVND (reference sequence). The CDR3 totals 16 residues. For the CDR3, the DNA is TGTGCCAGTAGTATAAATGCCCGGGGTCGGCCCTACGAGCAGTACTTC. Its translation: CASSINARGRPYEQYF. The variable domain in full, with the rest retrieved from reference TRBV19 and TRBJ2-7, is DGGITQSPKYLFRKEGQNVTLSCEQNLNHDAMYWYRQDPGQGLRLIYYSQIVNDFQKGDIAEGYSVSREKKESFPLTVTSAQKNPTAFYLCASSINARGRPYEQYFGPGTRLTVT.

This clone was observed a few times. The chain combines TRBV30 with TRBJ2-7, with 8 bases identical to TRBD1. Germline CDR1 reads GTSNPN; CDR2 reads SVGIG (reference sequence). The CDR3 spans 12 residues. Unmatched junction bases numbered 1, after V lost 3 bases and J lost 3 bases. This CDR3 is CAWSGQGYEQYF. CDR3 DNA: TGTGCCTGGAGCGGACAGGGCTACGAGCAGTACTTC.

V and J are TRBV9 and TRBJ2-7; tentative D call: TRBD1 (6 bases). The V end was cut by 3 bases, the J end by 3 bases, with 10 bases between. CDR1 and CDR2 (germline): SGDLS, YYNGEE. The CDR3 is 13 amino acids. CDR3 in DNA: TGTGCCAGCAGCGAGGGGGACGGCTACGAGCAGTACTTC. This translates into CASSEGDGYEQYF. The whole variable domain, remainder taken from reference TRBV9 and TRBJ2-7, is DSGVTQTPKHLITATGQRVTLRCSPRSGDLSVYWYQQSLDQGLQFLIQYYNGEERAKGNILERFSAQQFPDLHSELNLSSLELGDSALYFCASSEGDGYEQYFGPGTRLTVT.

This rearrangement joins TRBV30 to TRBJ1-1; possibly TRBD1 for D (6 bases). The CDR3 sequence is 13 residues long. The germline gives CDR1 GTSNPN, CDR2 SVGIG (reference sequence). V was clipped by 3 bases and J by 1 base, with 9 bases between them. The CDR3 protein is CAWRAQGNTEAFF. CDR3 DNA sequence: TGTGCCTGGAGGGCACAGGGGAACACTGAAGCTTTCTTT.

V is TRBV27 and J is TRBJ1-6; 9 bases match TRBD1. Per the germline V gene, CDR1 is MNHEY and CDR2 is SMNVEV (reference sequence). Losses at the gene ends were 4 bases for V and 4 bases for J; bases not matched to a gene: 14. The CDR3 spans 19 residues. CDR3 sequence: CASSSGQGKVSVYNSPLHF. The CDR3 DNA follows: TGTGCCAGCAGTTCGGGACAGGGAAAGGTCTCGGTGTATAATTCACCCCTCCACTTT.

The V call is TRBV5-6, the J call TRBJ2-1, with D tentatively TRBD2 (7 bases). The CDR3 is 14 amino acids. Germline CDR1 SGHDT, CDR2 YYEEEE. V dropped 4 bases and J dropped 7 bases, with 15 bases sitting between them. Here the CDR3 DNA reads TGTGCCAGCAGCCGGGGGGCGACCAGGAATGAGCAGTTCTTC. The encoded protein is CASSRGATRNEQFF. Together with reference TRBV5-6 and TRBJ2-1, the CDR3 gives the full variable domain: DAGVTQSPTHLIKTRGQQVTLRCSPKSGHDTVSWYQQALGQGPQFIFQYYEEEERQRGNFPDRFSGHQFPNYSSELNVNALLLGDSALYLCASSRGATRNEQFFGPGTRLTVL.

The chain couples TRBV13 to TRBJ1-5; the D is unclear. Germline lookup yields CDR1 PRHDT and CDR2 FYEKMQ (reference sequence). The CDR3 contains 15 residues. V was clipped by 0 bases and J by 2 bases, with 8 bases between them. CDR3: CASSLGRWGNQPQHF. Written as DNA, the CDR3 is TGTGCCAGCAGCTTAGGCCGTTGGGGCAATCAGCCCCAGCATTTT.

The chain recombines TRBV12-3 or TRBV12-4 with TRBJ1-2; D is unresolved. The CDR3 spans 12 residues. V lost 3 bases and J lost 6, with 8 bases in between. CDR3: CASSFGANGYTF. DNA of the CDR3: TGTGCCAGCAGTTTTGGAGCGAATGGCTACACCTTC.

The chain uses TRBV6-6 and TRBJ1-6, with TRBD1 matching 7 bases. The CDR3 length is 15 residues. V lost 8 bases to trimming and J lost 7 bases; unmatched junction nucleotides: 11. Germline V lookup: CDR1 MNHNY, CDR2 SVGAGI (reference sequence). CDR3 in amino acids: CASLNTGDANSPLHF. In DNA, the CDR3 is TGTGCCAGCCTAAATACAGGGGATGCCAATTCACCCCTCCACTTT.

For the CDR3, the DNA is TGTGCCAGCAGGCCAGACAGGGGGCAGCTTAATGAAAAACTGTTTTTT. This codes for CASRPDRGQLNEKLFF. The chain carries TRBV27 and TRBJ1-4, with 10 bases matching TRBD1. Germline CDR1 and CDR2: MNHEY and SMNVEV (reference sequence). With V trimmed by 6 bases and J by 4 bases, 8 bases remained unmatched. The CDR3 has 16 residues. The whole variable domain, remainder taken from reference TRBV27 and TRBJ1-4, is EAQVTQNPRYLITVTGKKLTVTCSQNMNHEYMSWYRQDPGLGLRQIYYSMNVEVTDKGDVPEGYKVSRKEKRNFPLILESPSPNQTSLYFCASRPDRGQLNEKLFFGSGTQLSVL.

The chain is built from TRBV11-3 and TRBJ2-7; D might be TRBD2 (7 bases). V was clipped by 3 bases and J by 5 bases, with 11 bases between them. This CDR3 has 13 amino acids. CDR1 SGHNT and CDR2 YENEEA come from the germline V gene. The CDR3 here is CASSFRGAHEQYF. In nucleotides, the CDR3 is TGTGCCAGCAGCTTTCGGGGGGCCCACGAGCAGTACTTC.